These T cell receptor beta chains were read from a single sample in a study of control samples from healthy donors and cancer patients. Only in-frame clones appear in the TCRdb table, and some are missing; sequencing was by immunoSEQ multiplex PCR. The table lists around 51,000 clones, over 70% of them singletons. Sequences were obtained from blood. These receptors were collected from a man in his 70s in good health. CDR3s include the opening cysteine and the closing phenylalanine or tryptophan. The D gene is left open where the match is weak. The size field is filled for only some rows; it gives once, few, many or a size class.

d_call,v_call,j_call,clone_size,cdr3_nt,cdr3_aa
.,TRBV4-1,TRBJ1-5,few,TGCGCCAGCAGCCGCACGTCAGAGGGATATCAGCCCCAGCATTTT,CASSRTSEGYQPQHF
.,TRBV18,TRBJ1-1,few,TGTGCCAGCTCACCGGACAGAGGGAACACTGAAGCTTTCTTT,CASSPDRGNTEAFF
TRBD2,TRBV30,TRBJ2-1,.,TGTGCCTGGAGTTGGAGCGGGGGGCCTTACAATGAGCAGTTCTTC,CAWSWSGGPYNEQFF
.,TRBV2,TRBJ1-5,.,TGTGCCAGCAGTGGTGGCAGGGATCAGCCCCAGCATTTT,CASSGGRDQPQHF
TRBD2,TRBV10-3,TRBJ2-1,.,TGTGCCACCCGGGGGGGCCGGACTAGCGGGAGATTTGAGCAGTTCTTC,CATRGGRTSGRFEQFF
.,TRBV5-1,TRBJ2-1,few,TGCGCCAGCAGCTTGCTCCGCAACGACTACAATGAGCAGTTCTTC,CASSLLRNDYNEQFF
.,TRBV28,TRBJ2-7,.,TGTGCCAGCACAACGGGCAGTTTCTACGAGCAGTACTTC,CASTTGSFYEQYF
.,TRBV7-3,TRBJ2-2,.,TGTGCCAGCAGCTTAACGTTGGGGATAGGGGCCGGGGAGCTGTTTTTT,CASSLTLGIGAGELFF
TRBD1,TRBV27,TRBJ2-7,.,TGTGCCAGCAGTGTGGGACAGTCCTACGAGCAGTACTTC,CASSVGQSYEQYF
TRBD1,TRBV2,TRBJ1-1,.,TGTGCCAGCAGTTCCGACAGGGCGATGGGCACTGAAGCTTTCTTT,CASSSDRAMGTEAFF
TRBD1,TRBV5-1,TRBJ1-2,.,TGCGCCAGCAGCGCCGGGACAGGTCGTTCGGATGGCTACACCTTC,CASSAGTGRSDGYTF
.,TRBV19,TRBJ2-7,.,TGTGCCAGTAGTATAGCTTCAGGGAACTCCTACGAGCAGTACTTC,CASSIASGNSYEQYF
.,TRBV28,TRBJ1-5,.,TGTGCCAGCAGTTTATGGGATGACAAGCATTTT,CASSLWDDKHF
.,TRBV6-2/TRBV6-3,TRBJ1-5,.,TGTGCCAGCAGTTACGACAGCAATCAGCCCCAGCATTTT,CASSYDSNQPQHF
.,TRBV19,TRBJ1-3,.,TGTGCCAGTAGTCCCCAATACTCTGGAAACACCATATATTTT,CASSPQYSGNTIYF
.,TRBV30,TRBJ2-7,few,TGTGCCTGGAGGGGACCCGGATCCTACGAGCAGTACTTC,CAWRGPGSYEQYF
.,TRBV11-2,TRBJ2-5,.,TGTGCCAGCAGAGGGATCAGGGCGCTGGTTCAAGAGACCCAGTACTTC,CASRGIRALVQETQYF
.,TRBV28,TRBJ1-6,.,TGTGCCAGCAGCGATATGTACCTGAGCTCCTATAATTCACCCCTCCACTTT,CASSDMYLSSYNSPLHF
.,TRBV12-3/TRBV12-4,TRBJ2-7,.,TGTGCCAGCGGAACTAGCAACGAGCAGTACTTC,CASGTSNEQYF
.,TRBV10-3,TRBJ2-2,.,TGTGCCATCGGAGGGGCTACCGGGGAGCTGTTTTTT,CAIGGATGELFF